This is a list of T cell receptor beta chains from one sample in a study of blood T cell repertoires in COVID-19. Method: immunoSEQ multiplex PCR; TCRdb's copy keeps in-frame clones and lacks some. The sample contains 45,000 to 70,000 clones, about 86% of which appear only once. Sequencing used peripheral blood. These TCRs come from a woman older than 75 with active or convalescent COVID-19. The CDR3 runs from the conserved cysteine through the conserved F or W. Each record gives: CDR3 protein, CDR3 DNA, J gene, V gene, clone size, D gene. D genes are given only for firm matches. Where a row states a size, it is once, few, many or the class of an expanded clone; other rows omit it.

cdr3_aa: CASSQGRDQPQHF
cdr3_nt: TGTGCCAGTAGCCAGGGCCGGGATCAGCCCCAGCATTTT
j_call: TRBJ1-5
v_call: TRBV19
clone_size: .
d_call: .

cdr3_aa: CATWGGTSARGYTF
cdr3_nt: TGTGCCACCTGGGGGGGCACCTCAGCTCGTGGCTACACCTTC
j_call: TRBJ1-2
v_call: TRBV19
clone_size: .
d_call: .

cdr3_aa: CASSRTSGHSSYNEQFF
cdr3_nt: TGTGCCAGCAGCCGTACCTCAGGGCATAGCTCCTACAATGAGCAGTTCTTC
j_call: TRBJ2-1
v_call: TRBV7-8
clone_size: .
d_call: .

cdr3_aa: CASSQGLRTVNTEAFF
cdr3_nt: TGTGCCAGCAGCCAAGGCTTGAGGACAGTGAACACTGAAGCTTTCTTT
j_call: TRBJ1-1
v_call: TRBV3-1/TRBV3-2
clone_size: .
d_call: .

cdr3_aa: CASSFGRGQPQHF
cdr3_nt: TGTGCCAGCAGTTTTGGCAGGGGGCAGCCCCAGCATTTT
j_call: TRBJ1-5
v_call: TRBV28
clone_size: .
d_call: TRBD1

cdr3_aa: CASSDGQLTGNTIYF
cdr3_nt: TGTGCCAGTAGTGACGGACAGTTAACCGGAAACACCATATATTTT
j_call: TRBJ1-3
v_call: TRBV19
clone_size: .
d_call: .

cdr3_aa: CASNPGQGNTEAFF
cdr3_nt: TGTGCCAGTAACCCCGGACAGGGGAACACTGAAGCTTTCTTT
j_call: TRBJ1-1
v_call: TRBV19
clone_size: few
d_call: TRBD1

cdr3_aa: CASIGGAAAGSLSGNTIYF
cdr3_nt: TGTGCCAGCATCGGGGGGGCCGCGGCCGGGTCGCTGTCTGGAAACACCATATATTTT
j_call: TRBJ1-3
v_call: TRBV19
clone_size: .
d_call: .

cdr3_aa: CASSVSGEVDEKLFF
cdr3_nt: TGTGCCAGCAGTGTTTCAGGGGAAGTGGATGAAAAACTGTTTTTT
j_call: TRBJ1-4
v_call: TRBV6-4
clone_size: .
d_call: .

cdr3_aa: CASSFIASGGASNEQFF
cdr3_nt: TGTGCCAGCAGCTTTATTGCTAGCGGGGGGGCCTCCAATGAGCAGTTCTTC
j_call: TRBJ2-1
v_call: TRBV7-9
clone_size: .
d_call: TRBD2

cdr3_aa: CSVGTSGGSYNEQFF
cdr3_nt: TGCAGCGTTGGGACTAGCGGGGGTTCCTACAATGAGCAGTTCTTC
j_call: TRBJ2-1
v_call: TRBV29-1
clone_size: .
d_call: TRBD2

cdr3_aa: CASSEPGSAGANVLTF
cdr3_nt: TGTGCCAGCAGTGAGCCGGGGTCGGCCGGGGCCAACGTCCTGACTTTC
j_call: TRBJ2-6
v_call: TRBV2
clone_size: .
d_call: .

cdr3_aa: CASSPTGGFYTEAFF
cdr3_nt: TGTGCCAGCAGCCCAACGGGGGGCTTCTATACTGAAGCTTTCTTT
j_call: TRBJ1-1
v_call: TRBV3-1/TRBV3-2
clone_size: .
d_call: .

cdr3_aa: CASSHESTGINEKLFF
cdr3_nt: TGTGCCAGCAGCCACGAATCGACAGGGATTAATGAAAAACTGTTTTTT
j_call: TRBJ1-4
v_call: TRBV4-2
clone_size: .
d_call: TRBD1

cdr3_aa: CASSWAWRGGYEQYF
cdr3_nt: TGTGCCAGCAGCTGGGCGTGGCGGGGGGGCTACGAGCAGTACTTC
j_call: TRBJ2-7
v_call: TRBV7-2
clone_size: .
d_call: TRBD2

cdr3_aa: CASRPHEDFPLGEQFF
cdr3_nt: TGTGCCAGCAGGCCCCACGAGGACTTCCCACTTGGTGAGCAGTTCTTC
j_call: TRBJ2-1
v_call: TRBV21-1
clone_size: .
d_call: .

cdr3_aa: CASSKRGYNEKLFF
cdr3_nt: TGTGCCAGCAGCAAGCGGGGTTACAACGAAAAACTGTTTTTT
j_call: TRBJ1-4
v_call: TRBV7-2
clone_size: .
d_call: .

cdr3_aa: CASSESQAPNQPQHF
cdr3_nt: TGTGCCAGCAGTGAGAGCCAGGCCCCAAATCAGCCCCAGCATTTT
j_call: TRBJ1-5
v_call: TRBV2
clone_size: .
d_call: .

cdr3_aa: CATSRDLSSNQPQHF
cdr3_nt: TGTGCCACCAGCAGAGATCTGTCGAGCAATCAGCCCCAGCATTTT
j_call: TRBJ1-5
v_call: TRBV15
clone_size: .
d_call: .

cdr3_aa: CATKSDRGSHEQYF
cdr3_nt: TGTGCCACCAAATCGGACAGGGGGTCCCACGAGCAGTACTTC
j_call: TRBJ2-7
v_call: TRBV15
clone_size: few
d_call: TRBD1

cdr3_aa: CASRPRQGAGYGYTF
cdr3_nt: TGTGCCAGCAGACCCAGACAGGGGGCGGGCTATGGCTACACCTTC
j_call: TRBJ1-2
v_call: TRBV6-5
clone_size: .
d_call: TRBD1

cdr3_aa: CASSDSPGTSGEGVEQFF
cdr3_nt: TGTGCCAGCAGTGACTCCCCAGGGACTAGCGGGGAAGGCGTTGAGCAGTTCTTC
j_call: TRBJ2-1
v_call: TRBV6-4
clone_size: .
d_call: TRBD2

cdr3_aa: CSASVGALNTEAFF
cdr3_nt: TGCAGTGCTAGTGTTGGGGCCCTGAACACTGAAGCTTTCTTT
j_call: TRBJ1-1
v_call: TRBV20-1
clone_size: once
d_call: .

cdr3_aa: CASSFDNSGNTIYF
cdr3_nt: TGTGCCAGCAGTTTCGACAACTCTGGAAACACCATATATTTT
j_call: TRBJ1-3
v_call: TRBV14
clone_size: .
d_call: .

cdr3_aa: CASSIDLRRTEQYF
cdr3_nt: TGTGCCAGTAGTATAGATCTAAGGAGGACCGAGCAGTACTTC
j_call: TRBJ2-7
v_call: TRBV19
clone_size: .
d_call: .

cdr3_aa: CASSYAGTGGGYTF
cdr3_nt: TGTGCCAGCAGTTACGCCGGGACAGGGGGTGGCTACACCTTC
j_call: TRBJ1-2
v_call: TRBV6-5
clone_size: .
d_call: TRBD1

cdr3_aa: CATSDLGGLELDTQYF
cdr3_nt: TGTGCCACCAGTGATTTGGGGGGACTAGAATTGGATACGCAGTATTTT
j_call: TRBJ2-3
v_call: TRBV24-1
clone_size: .
d_call: TRBD2

cdr3_aa: CASSELDSAKNIQYF
cdr3_nt: TGTGCCAGCAGTGAGCTGGACTCAGCCAAAAACATTCAGTACTTC
j_call: TRBJ2-4
v_call: TRBV2
clone_size: .
d_call: .

cdr3_aa: CASSYPPRDSQETQYF
cdr3_nt: TGTGCCAGCAGTTATCCACCCAGGGACTCCCAAGAGACCCAGTACTTC
j_call: TRBJ2-5
v_call: TRBV6-2/TRBV6-3
clone_size: .
d_call: .

cdr3_aa: CASSYSNGSPYEQYF
cdr3_nt: TGTGCCAGCAGTTACTCGAATGGCAGTCCCTACGAGCAGTACTTC
j_call: TRBJ2-7
v_call: TRBV6-5
clone_size: few
d_call: .

cdr3_aa: CASSFGQGSNEKLFF
cdr3_nt: TGTGCCAGCAGCTTCGGACAGGGCTCTAATGAAAAACTGTTTTTT
j_call: TRBJ1-4
v_call: TRBV7-9
clone_size: .
d_call: TRBD1

cdr3_aa: CASSPAHTGGGYEQYF
cdr3_nt: TGTGCCAGCTCGCCCGCCCACACAGGGGGCGGATACGAGCAGTACTTC
j_call: TRBJ2-7
v_call: TRBV18
clone_size: once
d_call: TRBD1

cdr3_aa: CASSYSAGTTEAFF
cdr3_nt: TGTGCCAGCAGTTACTCGGCGGGGACCACTGAAGCTTTCTTT
j_call: TRBJ1-1
v_call: TRBV6-5
clone_size: .
d_call: .

cdr3_aa: CASSLRRDLGKEGSYGYTF
cdr3_nt: TGTGCCAGCAGCTTGCGGAGGGATCTGGGGAAGGAAGGCTCCTATGGCTACACCTTC
j_call: TRBJ1-2
v_call: TRBV5-6
clone_size: few
d_call: .

cdr3_aa: CASSSLGAGVNTEAFF
cdr3_nt: TGTGCCAGCAGCTCACTCGGGGCGGGGGTGAACACTGAAGCTTTCTTT
j_call: TRBJ1-1
v_call: TRBV7-2
clone_size: .
d_call: .

cdr3_aa: CATSVRTRQETQYF
cdr3_nt: TGTGCCACCAGCGTAAGGACACGACAAGAGACCCAGTACTTC
j_call: TRBJ2-5
v_call: TRBV15
clone_size: .
d_call: .

cdr3_aa: CASSLSHSTYEQYF
cdr3_nt: TGTGCCAGCAGTTTATCCCACAGTACCTACGAGCAGTACTTC
j_call: TRBJ2-7
v_call: TRBV27
clone_size: few
d_call: .

cdr3_aa: CATSDYGRTSGADTQYF
cdr3_nt: TGTGCCACCAGTGATTATGGGCGGACTAGCGGGGCAGATACGCAGTATTTT
j_call: TRBJ2-3
v_call: TRBV24-1
clone_size: .
d_call: TRBD2

cdr3_aa: CASSQVGQGKALNTEAFF
cdr3_nt: TGTGCCAGCAGCCAAGTGGGACAGGGGAAGGCCTTGAACACTGAAGCTTTCTTT
j_call: TRBJ1-1
v_call: TRBV3-1/TRBV3-2
clone_size: .
d_call: TRBD1

cdr3_aa: CATKQGTNEKLFF
cdr3_nt: TGTGCCACCAAACAGGGGACTAATGAAAAACTGTTTTTT
j_call: TRBJ1-4
v_call: TRBV12-3/TRBV12-4
clone_size: .
d_call: TRBD1

cdr3_aa: CASSYAGGSSYEQYF
cdr3_nt: TGTGCCAGCAGCTACGCGGGCGGGAGTTCCTACGAGCAGTACTTC
j_call: TRBJ2-7
v_call: TRBV3-1/TRBV3-2
clone_size: .
d_call: TRBD2

cdr3_aa: CASSLFPGSGNTIYF
cdr3_nt: TGTGCCAGCAGCTTATTTCCAGGCTCTGGAAACACCATATATTTT
j_call: TRBJ1-3
v_call: TRBV7-2
clone_size: .
d_call: .

cdr3_aa: CATSDLSRGANTGELFF
cdr3_nt: TGTGCCACCAGTGATTTGTCGCGGGGCGCTAACACCGGGGAGCTGTTTTTT
j_call: TRBJ2-2
v_call: TRBV24-1
clone_size: .
d_call: .

cdr3_aa: CASSLGQKRPYEQYF
cdr3_nt: TGTGCCAGCAGTTTGGGACAGAAACGTCCTTACGAGCAGTACTTC
j_call: TRBJ2-7
v_call: TRBV6-5
clone_size: .
d_call: TRBD1